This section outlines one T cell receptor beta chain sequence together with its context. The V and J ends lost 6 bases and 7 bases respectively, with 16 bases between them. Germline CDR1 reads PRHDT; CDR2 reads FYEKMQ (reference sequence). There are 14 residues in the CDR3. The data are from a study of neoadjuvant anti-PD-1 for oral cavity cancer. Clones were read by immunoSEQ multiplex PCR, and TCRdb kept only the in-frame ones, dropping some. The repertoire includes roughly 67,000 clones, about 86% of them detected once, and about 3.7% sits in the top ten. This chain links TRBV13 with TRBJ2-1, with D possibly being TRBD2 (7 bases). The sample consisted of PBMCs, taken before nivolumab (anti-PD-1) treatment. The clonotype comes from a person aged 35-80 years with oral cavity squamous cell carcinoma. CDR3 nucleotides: TGTGCCAGCAGGAAGATCGGGGGGCGGAATGAGCAGTTCTTC. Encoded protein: CASRKIGGRNEQFF.